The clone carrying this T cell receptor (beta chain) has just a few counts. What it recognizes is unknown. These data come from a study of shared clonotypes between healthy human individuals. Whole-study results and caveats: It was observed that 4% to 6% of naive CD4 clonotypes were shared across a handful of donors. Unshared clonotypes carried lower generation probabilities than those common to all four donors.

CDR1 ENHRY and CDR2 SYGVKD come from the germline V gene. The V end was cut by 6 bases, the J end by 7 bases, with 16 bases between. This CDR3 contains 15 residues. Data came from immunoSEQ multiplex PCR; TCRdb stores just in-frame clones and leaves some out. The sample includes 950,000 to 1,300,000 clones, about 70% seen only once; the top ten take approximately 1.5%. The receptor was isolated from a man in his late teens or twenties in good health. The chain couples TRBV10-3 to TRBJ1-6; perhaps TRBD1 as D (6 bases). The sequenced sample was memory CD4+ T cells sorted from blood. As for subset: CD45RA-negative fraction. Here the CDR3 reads CAISATGTGNSPLHF. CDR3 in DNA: TGTGCCATCAGCGCCACAGGGACGGGAAATTCACCCCTCCACTTT.